This TCR beta chain emerged from a study of OX40 agonist ivuxolimab in advanced cancers. As for the study in general: While on treatment, patients had intravenous ivuxolimab at 0.01 to 10 mg/kg every 2 weeks.

Per germline, CDR1 KGHSH and CDR2 LQKENI. Trimming stripped 3 bases from V and 9 bases from J, with 9 bases between. The length of the CDR3 is 13 residues. Exclusion applied to patients with autoimmune disease history or systemic immunosuppression. The repertoire was sequenced with immunoSEQ multiplex PCR; TCRdb's copy has only in-frame clones and lacks some. The sample includes about 49,000 clones, approximately 84% of them seen just once. Sequenced material: CD4+ or CD8+ T cells sorted from blood, taken in a trial of the OX40 agonist ivuxolimab. The V gene is TRBV18, the J gene TRBJ1-6; unclear D gene. This clonotype originated in an adult with an advanced solid tumor such as melanoma, head and neck, liver or kidney cancer. This CDR3 is CASSPPGGSPLHF. The CDR3 nucleotides read TGTGCCAGCTCACCCCCCGGCGGTTCACCCCTCCACTTT.